A selection of T cell receptor beta chains follows, all from one sample in a study of shared clonotypes between healthy human individuals. TCRdb's copy holds only in-frame clones and misses some; the assay was immunoSEQ multiplex PCR. Of about 2.4 million clones listed, roughly 93% are singletons. Sequencing input: naive CD4+ T cells from PBMCs. The source is a man between 18 and 35 years old in good health. Some clones in this sample may be carry-over from other donors' samples. The conserved cysteine and the conserved F or W are not part of the CDR3 here. Each record gives: J gene, clone size, V gene, CDR3 protein. A row's size may be missing; if present it is once, few, many or a size class.

>TRBJ2-2|-|TRBV5-1
ASSRILAGNTGELF
>TRBJ2-3|-|TRBV18
ASSPYLMTSGSTDTQY
>TRBJ2-1|-|TRBV7-9
ASSLELAPVGEQF
>TRBJ1-3|-|TRBV5-1
ASSLAGGPSSGNTIY
>TRBJ1-5|-|TRBV5-5
ASSLISNNQPQH
>TRBJ1-2|few|TRBV6-1
ASSEVFSYGYT
>TRBJ1-1|-|TRBV6-5
ASGYLRAVNTEAF
>TRBJ1-4|few|TRBV6-1
ASSEAGVEKLF
>TRBJ2-7|-|TRBV7-8
ASSLENRAGYEQY
>TRBJ2-1|-|TRBV18
ASSPTGTKYNEQF
>TRBJ2-5|-|TRBV5-1
ASSLDSGTPQETQY
>TRBJ2-1|-|TRBV21-1
ASKFTSRQF
>TRBJ2-3|-|TRBV18
ASSSLAGARYTQY
>TRBJ1-5|-|TRBV19
ASKTGNHQPQH
>TRBJ2-7|-|TRBV19
ASSNGLAGGPYEQY
>TRBJ1-5|-|TRBV6-6
ASSYWGDIANQPQH
>TRBJ2-1|-|TRBV28
ASRWTGDYNEQF
>TRBJ1-4|-|TRBV6-5
ASSSRGGHEKLF
>TRBJ2-5|-|TRBV7-8
ASSDTQTERGPQETQY
>TRBJ2-2|-|TRBV19
ASSYGQRKNTGELF
>TRBJ2-7|-|TRBV6-6
ASSGFYEQY
>TRBJ2-5|once|TRBV4-3
ASSRRGLRETQY
>TRBJ2-7|-|TRBV4-1
ASSQSGRVGYEQY
>TRBJ2-3|once|TRBV5-1
ASSLAGMSGTDTQY
>TRBJ1-5|-|TRBV6-1
ASRVGPRLDQPQH
>TRBJ1-4|-|TRBV7-9
ASSLAMTPNNEKLF
>TRBJ2-3|-|TRBV7-9
ASSLGGTGGSATQY
>TRBJ1-4|once|TRBV6-6
ASSPSGTGVNEKLF
>TRBJ1-2|-|TRBV5-8
ASSTAGFINYGYT
>TRBJ2-7|-|TRBV5-4
ASSLGPAGQY
>TRBJ2-5|-|TRBV19
ASSIGVAIQETQY
>TRBJ2-4|-|TRBV14
ASSQILVSGAIAKNIQY
>TRBJ1-4|-|TRBV7-9
ASSPQGTLEKLF
>TRBJ1-1|few|TRBV6-1
ATRTPYTEAF
>TRBJ2-1|-|TRBV30
AWRTLAAYNEQF
>TRBJ2-7|-|TRBV7-3
ASSLRPQGAHEQY
>TRBJ1-2|-|TRBV30
AWSAVEGYGYT
>TRBJ2-2|-|TRBV5-1
ASSSAGTSGTGELF
>TRBJ2-1|-|TRBV28
ASSLGLADPTGYNEQF
>TRBJ1-1|-|TRBV28
ASRGMGAF
>TRBJ1-3|-|TRBV7-9
ASSLALHQNTIY
>TRBJ2-1|-|TRBV30
AWSSVSSYNEQF
>TRBJ2-7|-|TRBV7-9
ASVYGQGTYEQY
>TRBJ1-2|-|TRBV19
ASRAGTDYGYT
>TRBJ2-1|-|TRBV5-5
ASSPGLGGSLYNEQF
>TRBJ2-1|-|TRBV12-5
ASGLGREQF
>TRBJ2-5|-|TRBV7-9
ASSSGQGLGAQY
>TRBJ1-1|-|TRBV5-4
ASSPDFRGRTTEAF
>TRBJ2-7|-|TRBV2
ASSERRISYEQY